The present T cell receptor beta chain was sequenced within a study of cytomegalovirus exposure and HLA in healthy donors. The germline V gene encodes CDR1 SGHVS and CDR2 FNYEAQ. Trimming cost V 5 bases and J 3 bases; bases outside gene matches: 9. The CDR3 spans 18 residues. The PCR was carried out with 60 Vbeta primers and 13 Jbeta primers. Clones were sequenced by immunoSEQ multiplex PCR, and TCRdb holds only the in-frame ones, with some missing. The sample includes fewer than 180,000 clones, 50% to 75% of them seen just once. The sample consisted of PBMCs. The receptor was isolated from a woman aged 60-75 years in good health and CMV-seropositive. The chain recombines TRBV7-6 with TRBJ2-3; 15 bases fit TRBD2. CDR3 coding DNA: TGTGCCAGCAGCCTCGGACTAGCGGGAGGGCCTCGTACAGATACGCAGTATTTT. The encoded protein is CASSLGLAGGPRTDTQYF.